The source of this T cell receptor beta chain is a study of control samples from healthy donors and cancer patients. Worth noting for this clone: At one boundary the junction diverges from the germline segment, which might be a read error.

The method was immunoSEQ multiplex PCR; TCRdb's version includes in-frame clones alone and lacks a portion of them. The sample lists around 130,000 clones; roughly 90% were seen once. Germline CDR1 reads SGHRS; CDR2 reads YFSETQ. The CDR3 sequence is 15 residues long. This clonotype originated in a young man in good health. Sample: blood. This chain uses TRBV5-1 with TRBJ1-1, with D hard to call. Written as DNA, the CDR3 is TGCGCCAGCAGCCCGCCCGGGCTGCCGAACCCTGAAGCTTTCTTT. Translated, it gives CASSPPGLPNPEAFF.